This T cell receptor (beta chain) was captured in a study of blood T cell repertoires in COVID-19. This CDR3 has 13 residues. The V segment lost 6 bases and the J segment 5 bases; nucleotides outside the gene matches: 6. In this sample, this clone turned up once. The data were produced by immunoSEQ multiplex PCR, yet TCRdb's version contains in-frame clones alone and is incomplete. In the table there are some 300,000 clones, approximately 86% of which are singletons. The receptor's source is a woman in her 70s with COVID-19, enrolled during active disease. Input material: peripheral blood. This sequence joins TRBV12-3 or TRBV12-4 and TRBJ2-5, with 7 bases fitting TRBD1. The CDR3 loop is CASSRQGPETQYF. CDR3 bases: TGTGCCAGCAGCCGACAGGGTCCTGAGACCCAGTACTTC.